The 30 T cell receptor beta chains in this list originate from one sample, sequenced in a study of blood T cell repertoires in COVID-19 (dated by TCRdb to the early 2020s). The method behind the library was the immunoSEQ multiplex PCR assay. In TCRdb, the immuneACCESS table is reduced to in-frame sequences with V and J assigned. These tables do not hold every clone; where another copy was compared, an unresolved V gene accounts for under half, and the others remain unexplained. The sample records 500,000 to 600,000 clones, less than 90% of which are singletons. Around 8% of the sample is held by the ten biggest clonotypes. Input material: peripheral blood. All receptors derive from a woman between 45 and 60 years old with COVID-19, enrolled during active disease.

The rearrangement uses TRBV4-1 and TRBJ2-2, with 12 bases lining up with TRBD2. CDR1 and CDR2 from the germline V gene are MGHRA and YSYEKL. J was trimmed by 3 bases and V by 4 bases; bases with no gene match: 9. CDR3 size: 18 residues. The CDR3 nucleotides read TGCGCCAGCAGCCCCCTAGCGGGGGGGCCGATTGACACCGGGGAGCTGTTTTTT. It translates to CASSPLAGGPIDTGELFF.

This clone showed up just once. This chain joins TRBV5-6 and TRBJ2-7, with 9 bases that match TRBD1. Trimming cost V 0 bases and J 2 bases; bases outside gene matches: 3. Germline V gene sequence: CDR1 SGHDT, CDR2 YYEEEE. The CDR3 contains 15 residues. CDR3 nucleotide sequence: TGTGCCAGCAGCTTGGGGGACAGGGAAACCTACGAGCAGTACTTC. Translation: CASSLGDRETYEQYF.

The V gene is TRBV25-1, the J gene TRBJ2-4; D is unclear. CDR1 is MGHDK and CDR2 is SYGVNS in the germline V gene. The length of the CDR3 is 13 residues. Trimming pared 3 bases from V and 1 base from J, leaving 4 bases between. The CDR3 region is CASSEGAKNIQYF. Written as DNA, the CDR3 is TGTGCCAGCAGTGAGGGCGCCAAAAACATTCAGTACTTC.

The gene calls are TRBV6-5 and TRBJ1-2; 8 bases are shared with TRBD1. The germline V gene has CDR1 MNHEY and CDR2 SVGAGI. The CDR3 consists of 13 residues. V gave up 5 bases and J gave up 6 bases; unmatched junction bases: 5. The CDR3 bases are TGTGCCAGCAGTACAGGGGGGAGAGATGGCTACACCTTC. This translates into CASSTGGRDGYTF.

V and J are TRBV30 and TRBJ2-3, with a weak D call TRBD2 (6 bases). Per germline, CDR1 GTSNPN and CDR2 SVGIG (reference sequence). Trimming pared 5 bases from V and 0 bases from J, leaving 12 bases between. The CDR3 spans 14 residues. CDR3 protein: CAWGGVHSTDTQYF. CDR3 coding DNA: TGTGCCTGGGGCGGGGTCCATAGCACAGATACGCAGTATTTT.

This clone was seen only a few times. V and J are TRBV3-1 (or the pseudogene TRBV3-2) and TRBJ1-3, with a possible D match to TRBD1 (6 bases). V was pared by 2 bases and J by 0 bases, with 14 bases between. CDR3 size: 17 residues. Germline V CDR1 and CDR2: LGHDT, YNNKEL (reference sequence). The CDR3 DNA reads TGTGCCAGCAGCCAATCCGGGACACGGACCTCTGGAAACACCATATATTTT. The encoded protein is CASSQSGTRTSGNTIYF.

The V gene is TRBV21-1, the J gene TRBJ1-2; TRBD1 is taken as the D call from the table, unchecked against the DNA. TRBV21-1 is a pseudogene. This CDR3 is built from 12 residues. The DNA for the CDR3 is TGTGCCAGCAGCAACAGGGGCCACGGCTACACCTTC. This gives the protein CASSNRGHGYTF.

The CDR3 coding sequence is TGTGCCAGCAGCGCCCGGGACAGCTTTTTAAATTCACCCCTCCACTTT. This codes for CASSARDSFLNSPLHF. The J gene is TRBJ1-6, the V gene TRBV9, with 7 bases lining up with TRBD1. Trimming took 3 bases from V and 7 from J; bases not matched to a gene: 10. CDR1 and CDR2 (germline): SGDLS, YYNGEE. The CDR3 loop spans 16 amino acids.

This chain uses TRBV15 with TRBJ2-2; a possible D gene is TRBD1 (6 bases). Germline CDR1 and CDR2: LNHNV and YYDKDF (reference sequence). The V gene lost 8 bases and the J gene lost 0 bases, with 19 bases spanning the gap. This CDR3 region has 17 residues. CDR3 sequence (DNA): TGTGCCACCCCCCTGCCGGGACAAACTCCGAACACCGGGGAGCTGTTTTTT. Its protein is CATPLPGQTPNTGELFF.

The chain recombines TRBV5-8 with TRBJ2-6; 8 positions agree with TRBD2. V shed 6 bases and J 4 bases; nucleotides not matched to a gene: 9. Germline values: CDR1 SGHTS, CDR2 YDEGEE. The length of the CDR3 is 16 residues. The CDR3 loop reads CASTRGEQAGANVLTF. CDR3 nucleotide sequence: TGTGCCAGCACGCGGGGGGAGCAGGCCGGGGCCAACGTCCTGACTTTC. Together with reference TRBV5-8 and TRBJ2-6, the CDR3 gives the full variable domain: EAGVTQSPTHLIKTRGQQATLRCSPISGHTSVYWYQQALGLGLQFLLWYDEGEERNRGNFPPRFSGRQFPNYSSELNVNALELEDSALYLCASTRGEQAGANVLTFGAGSRLTVL.

A single count supports this clone. This chain links TRBV6-5 with TRBJ1-1; TRBD1 agrees at 10 bases. Germline CDR1 is MNHEY and CDR2 is SVGAGI. V lost 7 bases and J lost 5; bases outside the gene matches: 7. There are 14 residues in the CDR3. The CDR3 protein is CASTPTGGKTEAFF. CDR3 bases: TGTGCCAGCACCCCGACAGGGGGCAAGACTGAAGCTTTCTTT.

This chain uses TRBV7-9 with TRBJ1-5; no reliable D call. The CDR3 sequence is 14 residues long. V was cut by 5 bases and J by 7 bases, with 15 bases left in between. CDR1 is SEHNR, CDR2 FQNEAQ, per germline (reference sequence). DNA of the CDR3: TGTGCCAGCAGCCGGGGTCAGGTACAACAGCCCCAGCATTTT. Its translation: CASSRGQVQQPQHF.

The chain couples TRBV6-5 to TRBJ2-7; weak D call: TRBD1 (6 bases). The CDR3 has 12 amino acids. The V end was cut by 6 bases, the J end by 7 bases, with 13 bases between. CDR1 is MNHEY and CDR2 is SVGAGI in the germline V gene. The CDR3 region is CASSRGIEEQYF. The CDR3 DNA reads as TGTGCCAGCAGCAGGGGAATTGAAGAGCAGTACTTC.

The chain recombines TRBV30 with TRBJ1-3; D is ambiguous. The germline CDR1 and CDR2 sequences are GTSNPN and SVGIG (reference sequence). V lost 0 bases and J 4 bases, leaving 13 bases between the germline ends. The CDR3 runs 15 residues. CDR3 DNA: TGTGCCTGGAGTGTAAGGGTCGACTACGGAAACACCATATATTTT. It specifies CAWSVRVDYGNTIYF.

The V and J genes are TRBV19 and TRBJ1-5, with 10 bases identical to TRBD1. V lost 6 bases to trimming and J lost 5 bases; unmatched junction nucleotides: 4. The CDR3 is 14 residues long. Germline values: CDR1 LNHDA, CDR2 SQIVND (reference sequence). In nucleotides, the CDR3 is TGTGCCAGTAGCCCGGACAGGGGGTATCAGCCCCAGCATTTT. Its translation is CASSPDRGYQPQHF.

The J gene is TRBJ2-5, the V gene TRBV2, with D perhaps matching TRBD2 (5 bases). This CDR3 is 15 amino acids long. Germline lookup yields CDR1 SNHLY and CDR2 FYNNEI. The ends were cut back, 6 bases at V and 2 bases at J, with 16 bases in the middle. In DNA form, the CDR3 reads TGTGCCAGCAGCGTAGGACTCGACTCGCAAGAGACCCAGTACTTC. Translating it yields CASSVGLDSQETQYF.

The rearrangement links TRBV6-4 to TRBJ2-2; 11 positions match TRBD2. V was clipped by 6 bases and J by 6 bases; unmatched bases: 3. Germline V gives CDR1 MRHNA, CDR2 SNTAGT. The CDR3 has 14 residues. The CDR3 loop is CASRRLAGPGELFF. The CDR3 DNA reads TGTGCCAGCAGACGACTAGCGGGGCCCGGGGAGCTGTTTTTT.

This clone was counted once. The CDR3 DNA follows: TGTGCCAGCAGTGAAGAGCGTCATCAGCCCCAGCATTTT. Amino acids: CASSEERHQPQHF. The chain employs TRBV6-1 and TRBJ1-5, with unresolved D. Germline values: CDR1 MNHNS, CDR2 SASEGT. The CDR3 runs to 13 residues. Trimming took off 1 base at V and 5 bases at J, with 6 bases between the two ends.

The CDR3 sequence: CASSITSPYNEQFF. DNA of the CDR3: TGTGCCAGTAGTATAACCAGTCCCTACAATGAGCAGTTCTTC. The rearrangement links TRBV19 to TRBJ2-1; D is unresolved. The V end lost 2 bases, the J end lost 2 bases, and 7 bases lay between the germline ends. The CDR3 runs to 14 residues. The germline gives CDR1 LNHDA, CDR2 SQIVND (reference sequence).

This chain links TRBV9 with TRBJ1-2; a weak D match, TRBD1 (6 bases). Deletions cut 1 base from V and 9 bases from J, with 13 bases between. The CDR3 is 13 residues long. Germline-derived CDR1 and CDR2 are SGDLS and YYNGEE. The CDR3 DNA reads TGTGCCAGCAGCGTAAGCCCAGGGGATAGCTACACCTTC. It is translated as CASSVSPGDSYTF.

This clone was seen only once. The chain recombines TRBV11-2 with TRBJ2-1; no firm D call. V was shortened by 0 bases and J by 6 bases, with 6 bases between the two germline ends. The CDR3 is 13 amino acids. The germline gives CDR1 SGHAT, CDR2 FQNNGV. The CDR3 coding sequence is TGTGCCAGCAGCTTAGATCCAGGCAATGAGCAGTTCTTC. This codes for CASSLDPGNEQFF.

The V call is TRBV10-2, the J call TRBJ2-1; 16 positions agree with TRBD2. Germline CDR1 WSHSY, CDR2 SAAADI. With V trimmed by 5 bases and J by 4 bases, 8 bases remained unmatched. The CDR3 is 18 residues long. The CDR3 DNA reads TGCGCCAGCAGTCCCGGGACTAGCGGGGGGGCCCGGTACAATGAGCAGTTCTTC. Translated: CASSPGTSGGARYNEQFF.

The chain carries TRBV28 and TRBJ2-1; 11 positions match TRBD1. V lost 10 bases, J lost 3 bases, and 8 bases stayed unmatched. Germline CDR1 reads MDHEN; CDR2 reads SYDVKM. The CDR3 has 15 amino acids. The CDR3 DNA reads TGTGCCACCTTCCCGGACAGGGGGCTCTACAATGAGCAGTTCTTC. Translated, it gives CATFPDRGLYNEQFF.

The J gene is TRBJ1-6, the V gene TRBV27; 9 bases are shared with TRBD1. CDR3 length equals 15 residues. V gave up 8 bases and J gave up 1 base; unmatched junction bases: 3. CDR1 is MNHEY, CDR2 SMNVEV, per germline (reference sequence). Here the CDR3 DNA reads TGTGCCAGCTTGGACAGGGGATCCTATAATTCACCCCTCCACTTT. It is translated as CASLDRGSYNSPLHF.

The rearrangement uses TRBV5-1 and TRBJ2-5; D call uncertain. With 0 bases removed from V and 2 bases from J, the gap between germline ends came to 8 bases. This CDR3 is built from 14 residues. Germline V CDR1 and CDR2: SGHRS, YFSETQ. CDR3 in DNA: TGCGCCAGCAGCTTGGTTCCAGATCAAGAGACCCAGTACTTC. This translates into CASSLVPDQETQYF.

The rearrangement joins TRBV5-1 to TRBJ2-2; D is unresolved. The CDR3 is made up of 13 amino acids. Trimming shortened V by 4 bases and J by 6 bases, and 10 bases separated the two germline ends. Looked up from germline, CDR1 is SGHRS and CDR2 is YFSETQ. CDR3 bases: TGCGCCAGCAGCCTGGAAGCCGCCGGGGAGCTGTTTTTT. Translating it yields CASSLEAAGELFF.

This clone was found once. V usage is TRBV5-1 and J usage is TRBJ2-3, with TRBD1 identical over 7 bases. Trimming removed 4 bases from V and 3 bases from J; junction bases left unmatched: 5. Germline CDR1 reads SGHRS; CDR2 reads YFSETQ. This CDR3 spans 14 amino acids. The DNA of the CDR3 is TGCGCCAGCAGCAGGGGGCCCCAGACAGATACGCAGTATTTT. It is translated as CASSRGPQTDTQYF. The whole variable domain, filled in from reference TRBV5-1 and TRBJ2-3, reads KAGVTQTPRYLIKTRGQQVTLSCSPISGHRSVSWYQQTPGQGLQFLFEYFSETQRNKGNFPGRFSGRQFSNSRSEMNVSTLELGDSALYLCASSRGPQTDTQYFGPGTRLTVL.

This sequence joins TRBV9 and TRBJ2-3; 8 positions match TRBD2. CDR1 and CDR2 from the germline V gene are SGDLS and YYNGEE. CDR3 size: 16 residues. The junction had 5 bases not matched to a gene; V was cut back by 0 bases and J by 2 bases. The CDR3 loop reads CASSVESGGPTDTQYF. CDR3 nucleotides: TGTGCCAGCAGCGTAGAAAGCGGGGGCCCCACAGATACGCAGTATTTT.

The CDR3 sequence is CASSEGGPTYEQYF. The CDR3 region has the DNA TGTGCCAGCAGTGAGGGTGGGCCCACCTACGAGCAGTACTTC. The rearrangement uses TRBV6-1 and TRBJ2-7; D is unresolved. CDR3 length: 14 residues. CDR1 MNHNS and CDR2 SASEGT come from the germline V gene. Trimming shortened V by 3 bases and J by 2 bases, and 11 bases separated the two germline ends.

V is TRBV5-4 and J is TRBJ1-1; no clear D gene. CDR3 size: 14 residues. V was clipped by 3 bases and J by 6 bases, with 15 bases between them. CDR1 and CDR2 (germline): SGHNT, YYREEE (reference sequence). This chain's CDR3 is CASSSPEPGAEAFF. In nucleotides, the CDR3 is TGTGCCAGCAGCTCTCCCGAACCCGGTGCTGAAGCTTTCTTT.